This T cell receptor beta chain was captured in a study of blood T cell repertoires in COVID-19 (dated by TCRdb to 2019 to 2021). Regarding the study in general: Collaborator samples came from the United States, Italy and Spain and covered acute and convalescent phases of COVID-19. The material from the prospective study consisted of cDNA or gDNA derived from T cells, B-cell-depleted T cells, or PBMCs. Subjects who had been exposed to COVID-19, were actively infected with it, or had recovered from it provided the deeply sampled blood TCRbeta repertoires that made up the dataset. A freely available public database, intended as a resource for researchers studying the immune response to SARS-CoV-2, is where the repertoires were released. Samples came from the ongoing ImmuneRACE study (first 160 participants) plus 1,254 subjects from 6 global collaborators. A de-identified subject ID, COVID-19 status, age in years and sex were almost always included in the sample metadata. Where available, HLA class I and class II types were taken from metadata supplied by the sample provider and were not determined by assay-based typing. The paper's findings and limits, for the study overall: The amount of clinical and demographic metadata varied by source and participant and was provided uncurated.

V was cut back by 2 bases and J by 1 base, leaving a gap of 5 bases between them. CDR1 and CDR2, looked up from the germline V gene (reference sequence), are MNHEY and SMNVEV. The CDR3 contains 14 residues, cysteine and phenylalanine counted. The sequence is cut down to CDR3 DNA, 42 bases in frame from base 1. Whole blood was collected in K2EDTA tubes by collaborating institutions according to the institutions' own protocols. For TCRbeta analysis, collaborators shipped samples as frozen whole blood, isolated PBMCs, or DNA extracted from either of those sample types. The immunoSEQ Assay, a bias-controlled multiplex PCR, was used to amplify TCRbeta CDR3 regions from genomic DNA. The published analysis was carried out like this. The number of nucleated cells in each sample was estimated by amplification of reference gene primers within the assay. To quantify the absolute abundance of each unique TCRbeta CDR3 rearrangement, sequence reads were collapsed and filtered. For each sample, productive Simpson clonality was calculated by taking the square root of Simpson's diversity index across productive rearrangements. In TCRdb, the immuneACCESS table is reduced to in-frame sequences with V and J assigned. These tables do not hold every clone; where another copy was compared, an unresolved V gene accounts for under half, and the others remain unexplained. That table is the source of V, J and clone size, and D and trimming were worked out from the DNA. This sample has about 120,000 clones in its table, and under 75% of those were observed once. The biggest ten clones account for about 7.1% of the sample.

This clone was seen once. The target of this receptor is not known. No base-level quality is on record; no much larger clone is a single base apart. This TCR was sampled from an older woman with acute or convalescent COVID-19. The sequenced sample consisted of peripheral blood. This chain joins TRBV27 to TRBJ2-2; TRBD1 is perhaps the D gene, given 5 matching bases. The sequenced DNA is TGTGCCAGCAGTTTAACAGGGAACACCGGGGAGCTGTTTTTT. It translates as CASSLTGNTGELFF.